The next 8 T cell receptor beta chains were all read from a single sample in a study of radiotherapy plus CTLA-4 blockade in lung cancer (dated by TCRdb to 2017 to 2018). Library creation used the immunoSEQ multiplex PCR assay. TCRdb re-hosts the immuneACCESS table, in-frame sequences only. Its copies lack some clones; in the studies checked, an unresolved V gene accounts for under half of them, and the cause for the rest is not known. Recorded for this sample are fewer than 150,000 clones; 65% to 85% of them occurred a single time. Approximately 5% of the sample is taken by the ten largest. The material was peripheral blood, obtained from a patient treated with radiotherapy plus ipilimumab. These receptors were taken from a human donor with non-small cell lung cancer who had a partial response to radiotherapy plus ipilimumab.

V usage is TRBV30 and J usage is TRBJ1-1, with unresolved D. Germline lookup yields CDR1 GTSNPN and CDR2 SVGIG (reference sequence). The CDR3 sequence is 13 residues long. V lost 0 bases, J lost 4 bases, and 9 bases lay in between. Here the CDR3 DNA reads TGTGCCTGGAGTGTGGCGGGCCCCACTGAAGCTTTCTTT. Translation gives CAWSVAGPTEAFF. Full variable domain (outside the CDR3, taken from reference TRBV30 and TRBJ1-1): SQTIHQWPATLVQPVGSPLSLECTVEGTSNPNLYWYRQAAGRGLQLLFYSVGIGQISSEVPQNLSASRPQDRQFILSSKKLLLSDSGFYLCAWSVAGPTEAFFGQGTRLTVV.

This clone has a handful of counts. This rearrangement joins TRBV9 to TRBJ1-3; the D gene is possibly TRBD1 (6 bases). This CDR3 has 17 residues. The germline CDR1 and CDR2 sequences are SGDLS and YYNGEE. V gave up 3 bases and J gave up 0 bases, with 16 bases separating them. CDR3 nucleotide sequence: TGTGCCAGCAGCGCCCCGGGACAATTACTCTCTGGAAACACCATATATTTT. It is translated as CASSAPGQLLSGNTIYF.

The J gene is TRBJ2-2, the V gene TRBV19; 10 positions agree with TRBD1. The germline gives CDR1 LNHDA, CDR2 SQIVND (reference sequence). V shed 5 bases and J 6 bases; nucleotides not matched to a gene: 6. The CDR3 loop spans 15 amino acids. CDR3 DNA: TGTGCCAGTAGTCCTGACAGGGGGCTTGCCGGGGAGCTGTTTTTT. It codes for CASSPDRGLAGELFF.

This clone was picked up a small number of times. This rearrangement joins TRBV6-5 to TRBJ1-5, with D unresolved. V was trimmed by 5 bases and J by 4 bases, leaving 9 bases between them. CDR3 size: 13 residues. Germline CDR1 MNHEY, CDR2 SVGAGI. This CDR3 reads CASSTQQNQPQHF. The CDR3 nucleotides read TGTGCCAGCAGTACGCAACAAAATCAGCCCCAGCATTTT.

A word on this clone: Other DNA sequences in this sample translate to the same CDR3. The V call is TRBV18, the J call TRBJ1-2; 8 bases map to TRBD1. This CDR3 has 14 amino acids. The germline CDR1 and CDR2 sequences are KGHSH and LQKENI. The ends lost 3 bases at V and 2 bases at J; junction bases unmatched: 2. CDR3 amino acids: CASSPDRANYGYTF. DNA of the CDR3: TGTGCCAGCTCACCGGACAGGGCCAACTATGGCTACACCTTC. Based on the CDR3 plus reference TRBV18 and TRBJ1-2, the full variable domain is NAGVMQNPRHLVRRRGQEARLRCSPMKGHSHVYWYRQLPEEGLKFMVYLQKENIIDESGMPKERFSAEFPKEGPSILRIQQVVRGDSAAYFCASSPDRANYGYTFGSGTRLTVV.

The rearrangement joins TRBV5-1 to TRBJ2-7; possibly TRBD1 for D (6 bases). The V end lost 0 bases, the J end lost 2 bases, and 12 bases lay between the germline ends. Germline CDR1 reads SGHRS; CDR2 reads YFSETQ. This CDR3 contains 15 residues. CDR3 bases: TGCGCCAGCAGCTTGGTTTACGGGACAACCTACGAGCAGTACTTC. As protein: CASSLVYGTTYEQYF. Full variable domain (missing parts from reference TRBV5-1 and TRBJ2-7): KAGVTQTPRYLIKTRGQQVTLSCSPISGHRSVSWYQQTPGQGLQFLFEYFSETQRNKGNFPGRFSGRQFSNSRSEMNVSTLELGDSALYLCASSLVYGTTYEQYFGPGTRLTVT.

This clone was picked up a small number of times. V usage is TRBV19 and J usage is TRBJ2-7; TRBD1 matches at 9 bases. The CDR3 spans 14 residues. J lost 5 bases, V lost 4 bases, and 6 bases had no gene match. The germline V gene encodes CDR1 LNHDA and CDR2 SQIVND (reference sequence). The CDR3 here is CASSTTGGSNEQYV. CDR3 bases: TGTGCCAGTAGTACGACAGGGGGAAGTAACGAGCAGTACGTC.

The V and J genes are TRBV28 and TRBJ2-2; TRBD1 matches at 7 bases. The CDR3 spans 16 residues. J was trimmed by 1 base and V by 3 bases; bases with no gene match: 5. Germline V gene data show CDR1 as MDHEN and CDR2 as SYDVKM. The CDR3, as DNA: TGTGCCAGCAGTTTGATCGGGACAGTGAACACCGGGGAGCTGTTTTTT. Translated: CASSLIGTVNTGELFF.